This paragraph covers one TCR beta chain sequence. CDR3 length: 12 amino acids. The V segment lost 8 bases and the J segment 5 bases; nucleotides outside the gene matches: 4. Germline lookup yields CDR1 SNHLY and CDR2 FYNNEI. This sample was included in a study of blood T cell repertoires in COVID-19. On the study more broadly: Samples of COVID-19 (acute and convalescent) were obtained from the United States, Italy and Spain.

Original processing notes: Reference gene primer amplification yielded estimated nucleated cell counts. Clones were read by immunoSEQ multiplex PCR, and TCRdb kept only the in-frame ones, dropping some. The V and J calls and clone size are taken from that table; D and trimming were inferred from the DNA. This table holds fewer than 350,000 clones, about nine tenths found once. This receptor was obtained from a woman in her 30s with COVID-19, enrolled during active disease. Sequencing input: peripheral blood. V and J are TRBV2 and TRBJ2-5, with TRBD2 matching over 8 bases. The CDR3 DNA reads TGTGCCAGCGGGACTAGAGTGGAGACCCAGTACTTC. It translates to CASGTRVETQYF.